This TCR beta chain emerged from a study of T cells in Graves' hyperthyroidism and ophthalmopathy. The wider study: Peripheral blood was secured at the point of initial diagnosis, before any treatment.

The germline gives CDR1 SGHTS, CDR2 YDEGEE. Trimming left V 4 bases short and J 6 bases short, with 16 bases between. The CDR3 covers 14 residues. Amplified regions were TCR beta CDR3 sequences from RNA transcripts. TCR CDR3 regions were first amplified by RT-PCR with HTBI primers. TCRdb ran MiXCR on the multiplex PCR reads and lists one entry per CDR3 protein. The sample lists about 130,000 distinct CDR3 sequences, approximately 20% occurring once. Participants, patients aged 18 to 65, had newly diagnosed hyperthyroidism with a duration under 2 months. The sample comprised blood. The chain employs TRBV5-8 and TRBJ1-2, with D unclear. This sequence originates from a woman aged 50 to 60 with Graves' hyperthyroidism that later progressed to Graves' ophthalmopathy. The CDR3 loop is CASSVDSRSDGYTF. CDR3 in DNA: TGTGCCAGCAGCGTGGATTCCCGTTCCGATGGCTACACCTTC. Based on the CDR3 plus reference TRBV5-8 and TRBJ1-2, the full variable domain is EAGVTQSPTHLIKTRGQQATLRCSPISGHTSVYWYQQALGLGLQFLLWYDEGEERNRGNFPPRFSGRQFPNYSSELNVNALELEDSALYLCASSVDSRSDGYTFGSGTRLTVV.